This T cell receptor beta chain is drawn from a study of regulatory T cells in long-lasting Graves disease. Germline values: CDR1 SEHNR, CDR2 FQNEAQ (reference sequence). This CDR3 is 14 amino acids long. The ends lost 1 base at V and 6 bases at J; junction bases unmatched: 2. CDR3 regions were amplified by Arm-PCR using iRepertoire HTBI primers to build TCR beta libraries. TCRdb re-called the multiplex PCR reads with MiXCR, one entry per CDR3 protein. The sample includes approximately 400,000 distinct CDR3 sequences, roughly 10% of them seen just once. This clonotype came up a few times. Time point given: newly diagnosed GD, antithyroid drugs for less than 3 months. Generation of the TCR library employed RNA extracted from PBMCs. The same specimen was also included in a second study, on T cells in Graves' hyperthyroidism and ophthalmopathy.

This clonotype was sampled from a woman under 30 with Graves disease. Sample: peripheral blood mononuclear cells (PBMCs), taken at new diagnosis, from a patient treated with antithyroid drugs. V usage is TRBV7-9 and J usage is TRBJ2-1; 8 nucleotides match TRBD2. CDR3 nucleotides: TGTGCCAGCAGCTTAGGCGGGGGGATCAATGAGCAGTTCTTC. It specifies CASSLGGGINEQFF.